These 20 T cell receptor beta chains were sequenced from one sample in a study of Siglec-9 on CD8 T cells in melanoma. Produced via immunoSEQ multiplex PCR; TCRdb's table is partial and in-frame only. Of 1,400 to 1,500 clones detected, 63% appear once; the ten largest clones hold roughly 17%. Specimen: Siglec-9+ CD8+ T cells sorted from blood. These receptors all stem from a human donor in good health.

By share, this clone ranks as large (0.1 to 1%). The V and J genes are TRBV6-1 and TRBJ2-7; 11 nucleotides align to TRBD1. CDR1 is MNHNS, CDR2 SASEGT, per germline. The CDR3 loop spans 14 amino acids. After removal of 4 bases from V and 3 bases from J, the junction contained 2 bases not matched to a gene. The CDR3 is CASSGGTGGYEQYF. DNA of the CDR3: TGTGCCAGCAGTGGGGGGACAGGGGGCTACGAGCAGTACTTC.

The rearrangement joins TRBV6-4 to TRBJ2-3, with D perhaps TRBD2 (6 bases). The CDR3 has 14 amino acids. Germline CDR1 MRHNA, CDR2 SNTAGT. Trimming took off 6 bases at V and 4 bases at J, with 14 bases between the two ends. Here the CDR3 reads CASSPIGEADTQYF. CDR3 sequence (DNA): TGTGCCAGCAGCCCCATCGGGGAGGCAGATACGCAGTATTTT.

The sample holds a few counts of this clone. The chain is built from TRBV6-4 and TRBJ2-2, with 10 bases aligning to TRBD2. The CDR3 consists of 17 residues. Germline V gives CDR1 MRHNA, CDR2 SNTAGT. J was trimmed by 5 bases and V by 6 bases; bases with no gene match: 12. CDR3 nucleotides: TGTGCCAGCAGCGACCGGTCTAGCGGGAGTCATACCGGGGAGCTGTTTTTT. Amino acid sequence: CASSDRSSGSHTGELFF.

This chain uses TRBV6-6 with TRBJ1-4; D is uncertain. Germline V gives CDR1 MNHNY, CDR2 SVGAGI (reference sequence). The CDR3 runs 14 residues. V lost 2 bases and J lost 12, with 16 bases in between. Here the CDR3 DNA reads TGTGCCAGCAGTTACACGGGTAGCGGTAGGGAACTGTTTTTT. Amino acids: CASSYTGSGRELFF.

The J gene is TRBJ1-2, the V gene TRBV5-6; D may be TRBD1 (5 bases). Germline V gives CDR1 SGHDT, CDR2 YYEEEE. The CDR3 loop spans 14 amino acids. The ends were cut back, 2 bases at V and 5 bases at J, with 13 bases in the middle. The CDR3 bases are TGTGCCAGCAGCTTAGGGACGGCTGCATATGGCTACACCTTC. This encodes CASSLGTAAYGYTF.

The V and J genes are TRBV6-1 and TRBJ1-1; D not resolved. The CDR3 sequence is 13 residues long. Trimming left V 0 bases short and J 4 bases short, with 6 bases between. Germline V gives CDR1 MNHNS, CDR2 SASEGT. Here the CDR3 reads CASSEAPVTEAFF. DNA for the CDR3: TGTGCCAGCAGTGAAGCGCCGGTCACTGAAGCTTTCTTT.

The chain employs TRBV6-1 and TRBJ2-2, with D possibly matching TRBD2 (5 bases). The germline V gene encodes CDR1 MNHNS and CDR2 SASEGT. The germline V and J ends were trimmed by 2 bases and 7 bases, with 8 bases remaining between them. The CDR3 is made up of 13 amino acids. CDR3 nucleotides: TGTGCCAGCAGTGAAAGGGAGATCGGGGAGCTGTTTTTT. It translates to CASSEREIGELFF.

There are a few counts of this clone. The DNA of the CDR3 is TGTGCCAGCACCCCACTGCTCTCTGGGGCCAACGTCCTGACTTTC. Protein: CASTPLLSGANVLTF. The chain has TRBV6-4 and TRBJ2-6; no definite D call. This CDR3 region has 15 residues. Deletions cut 7 bases from V and 0 bases from J, with 10 bases between. Germline CDR1 MRHNA, CDR2 SNTAGT.

This clone has only a few counts. The rearrangement joins TRBV6-1 to TRBJ1-1; 8 bases align to TRBD1. Germline CDR1 and CDR2: MNHNS and SASEGT. This CDR3 contains 16 residues. V lost 2 bases and J lost 4; bases outside the gene matches: 9. The DNA for the CDR3 is TGTGCCAGCAGTGAAATCGGGGGGACAGGCGGCACTGAAGCTTTCTTT. Translation: CASSEIGGTGGTEAFF.

The chain recombines TRBV9 with TRBJ2-7; 7 bases fit TRBD2. The germline V gene has CDR1 SGDLS and CDR2 YYNGEE. With V trimmed by 4 bases and J by 7 bases, 17 bases remained unmatched. This CDR3 has 16 residues. The CDR3 here is CASSPPGSGAALEQYF. The CDR3 DNA is TGTGCCAGCAGCCCCCCGGGGAGCGGGGCCGCCTTGGAGCAGTACTTC. The full variable domain, with the rest looked up from reference TRBV9 and TRBJ2-7, is DSGVTQTPKHLITATGQRVTLRCSPRSGDLSVYWYQQSLDQGLQFLIQYYNGEERAKGNILERFSAQQFPDLHSELNLSSLELGDSALYFCASSPPGSGAALEQYFGPGTRLTVT.

The chain combines TRBV28 with TRBJ2-6; weak D call: TRBD2 (6 bases). The V end lost 2 bases, the J end lost 2 bases, and 10 bases lay between the germline ends. CDR1 is MDHEN and CDR2 is SYDVKM in the germline V gene. The CDR3 is made up of 16 amino acids. The CDR3 coding sequence is TGTGCCAGCAGTTTACGGGAGATCGCTGGGGCCAACGTCCTGACTTTC. This gives the protein CASSLREIAGANVLTF.

This clone is medium-sized (0.01 to 0.1%) in the sample. The chain links TRBV5-6 to TRBJ2-3, with D possibly being TRBD2 (6 bases). Germline-derived CDR1 and CDR2 are SGHDT and YYEEEE. Trimming cost V 0 bases and J 2 bases, with 7 bases left between them. CDR3 length: 14 amino acids. This CDR3 is CASSLASDTDTQYF. CDR3 in DNA: TGTGCCAGCAGCTTGGCTAGCGACACAGATACGCAGTATTTT.

This clone was observed a handful of times. The chain carries TRBV7-9 and TRBJ1-4; D remains unclear. Trimming pared 2 bases from V and 7 bases from J, leaving 8 bases between. CDR1 SEHNR and CDR2 FQNEAQ come from the germline V gene (reference sequence). CDR3 length: 13 amino acids. The CDR3 here is CASSLSMSEKLFF. In DNA, the CDR3 is TGTGCCAGCAGCTTATCCATGAGTGAAAAACTGTTTTTT.

The CDR3 sequence is CASSLGPDTQYF. Written as DNA, the CDR3 is TGTGCCAGCAGCTTAGGTCCAGATACGCAGTATTTT. The V and J genes are TRBV7-6 and TRBJ2-3; D not resolved. Germline V lookup: CDR1 SGHVS, CDR2 FNYEAQ. V lost 1 base, J lost 4 bases, and 3 bases lay in between. The CDR3 extends over 12 amino acids.

The chain employs TRBV7-3 and TRBJ1-5; 7 nucleotides line up with TRBD1. The CDR3 runs 15 residues. J gave up 4 bases and V 8 bases, and 11 bases lay outside the gene matches. Per germline, CDR1 SGHTA and CDR2 FQGTGA. CDR3 region: CASPPPDRTNQPQHF. The CDR3 DNA reads as TGTGCCAGCCCCCCCCCGGACAGGACTAATCAGCCCCAGCATTTT.

The chain recombines TRBV2 with TRBJ2-7, with TRBD1 matching 7 bases. CDR3 size: 17 residues. The germline V gene has CDR1 SNHLY and CDR2 FYNNEI. V was clipped by 6 bases and J by 0 bases; unmatched bases: 14. The DNA for the CDR3 is TGTGCCAGCAGCGGACCTACAGGGGCTACATACTCCTACGAGCAGTACTTC. It is translated as CASSGPTGATYSYEQYF.

The chain is built from TRBV15 and TRBJ2-7, with 10 bases fitting TRBD1. V gave up 0 bases and J gave up 3 bases; unmatched junction bases: 2. The CDR3 is made up of 15 amino acids. Germline CDR1 LNHNV, CDR2 YYDKDF (reference sequence). In DNA, the CDR3 is TGTGCCACCAGCAGAGATCGGACAGGGGGCTACGAGCAGTACTTC. Translation: CATSRDRTGGYEQYF.

The chain couples TRBV23-1 to TRBJ2-7, with D perhaps TRBD2 (6 bases). TRBV23-1 belongs to the ORF category, with a function that is uncertain. V lost 8 bases and J lost 3, with 14 bases in between. The CDR3 is made up of 13 amino acids. CDR3 DNA sequence: TGCGCCAGCCCCCCGGGACTGAGCTACGAGCAGTACTTC. As protein: CASPPGLSYEQYF.

V gene TRBV7-6 combines with J gene TRBJ2-3; 13 nucleotides line up with TRBD2. Trimming removed 5 bases from V and 4 bases from J; junction bases left unmatched: 3. This CDR3 has 15 amino acids. Germline assignment: CDR1 SGHVS and CDR2 FNYEAQ. The DNA of the CDR3 is TGTGCCAGCAGCGGACTAGCGGGAGTTGCAGATACGCAGTATTTT. Translating gives CASSGLAGVADTQYF.

V usage is TRBV11-2 and J usage is TRBJ2-1; 8 nucleotides align to TRBD1. V was pared by 3 bases and J by 10 bases, with 11 bases of the junction left unmatched. CDR3 length: 15 amino acids. Germline CDR1 reads SGHAT; CDR2 reads FQNNGV. CDR3 sequence reads: CASSLGGSGGWEQFF. The CDR3 DNA sequence: TGTGCCAGCAGCTTGGGAGGCTCAGGGGGCTGGGAGCAGTTCTTC.